This entry concerns a single T cell receptor (beta chain). A junction boundary mismatches the germline segment, possibly from a read error. The record originates from a study of T-cell reconstitution after alpha-beta-depleted transplantation in children. During its preparation, the TCRbeta library received unique molecular identifiers. TCRdb re-called the PCR reads with MiXCR, one entry per CDR3 protein. This repertoire shows about 240,000 distinct CDR3 sequences, around 12% found once; its top ten account for around 3%. Germline V gene data show CDR1 as DFQATT and CDR2 as SNEGSKA (reference sequence). The CDR3 length is 14 residues.

The TCR originated in a human donor who donated a stem cell graft to a child with acute lymphoblastic leukemia. Specimen: PBMCs from the stem cell graft donor, collected from the stem cell graft. V usage is TRBV20-1 and J usage is TRBJ1-4; D is unclear. CDR3 region: CSAGDAPGYEKLFF. The CDR3 DNA is TGCAGTGCTGGAGACGCCCCGGGCTATGAAAAACTGTTTTTT.